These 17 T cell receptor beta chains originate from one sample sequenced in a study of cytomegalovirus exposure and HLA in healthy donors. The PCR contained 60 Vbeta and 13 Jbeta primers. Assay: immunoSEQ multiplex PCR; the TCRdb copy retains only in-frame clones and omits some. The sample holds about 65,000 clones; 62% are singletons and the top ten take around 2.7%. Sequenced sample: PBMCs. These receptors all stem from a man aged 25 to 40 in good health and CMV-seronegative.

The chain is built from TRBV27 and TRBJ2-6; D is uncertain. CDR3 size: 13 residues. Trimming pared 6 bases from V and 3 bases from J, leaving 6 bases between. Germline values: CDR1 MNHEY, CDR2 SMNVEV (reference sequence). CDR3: CASSPSGANVLTF. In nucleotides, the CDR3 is TGTGCCAGCAGCCCTAGTGGGGCCAACGTCCTGACTTTC.

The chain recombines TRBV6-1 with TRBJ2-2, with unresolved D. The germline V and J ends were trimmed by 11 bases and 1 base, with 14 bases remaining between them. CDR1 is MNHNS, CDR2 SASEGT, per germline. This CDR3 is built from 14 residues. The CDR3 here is CAAAALRNTGELFF. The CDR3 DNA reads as TGTGCCGCGGCGGCGCTGCGGAACACCGGGGAGCTGTTTTTT.

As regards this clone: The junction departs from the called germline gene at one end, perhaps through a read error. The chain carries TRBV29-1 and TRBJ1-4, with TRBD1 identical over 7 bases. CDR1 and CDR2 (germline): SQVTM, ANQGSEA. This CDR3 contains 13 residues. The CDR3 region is CSARGRSNEKLLF. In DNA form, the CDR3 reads TGCAGCGCTAGGGGGCGGAGTAATGAAAAACTGCTTTTT.

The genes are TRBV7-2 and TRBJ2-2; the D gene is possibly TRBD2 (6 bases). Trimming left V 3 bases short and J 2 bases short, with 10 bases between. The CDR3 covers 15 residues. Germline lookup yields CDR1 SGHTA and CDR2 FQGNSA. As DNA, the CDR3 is TGTGCCAGCAGCTTTGGCGGGATAAACACCGGGGAGCTGTTTTTT. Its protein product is CASSFGGINTGELFF.

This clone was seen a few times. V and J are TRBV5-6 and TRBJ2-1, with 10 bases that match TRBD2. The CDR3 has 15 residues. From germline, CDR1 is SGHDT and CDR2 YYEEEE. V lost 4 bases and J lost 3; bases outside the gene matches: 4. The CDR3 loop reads CASSLTSGDYNEQFF. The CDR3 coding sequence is TGTGCCAGCAGCCTAACTAGCGGGGACTACAATGAGCAGTTCTTC.

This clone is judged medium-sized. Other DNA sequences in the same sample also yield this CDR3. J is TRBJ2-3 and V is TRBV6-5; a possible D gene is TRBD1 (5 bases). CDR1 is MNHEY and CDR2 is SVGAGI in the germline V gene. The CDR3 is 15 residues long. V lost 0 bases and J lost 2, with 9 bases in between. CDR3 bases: TGTGCCAGCAGTTACTCGGGGCAGCTCACAGATACGCAGTATTTT. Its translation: CASSYSGQLTDTQYF.

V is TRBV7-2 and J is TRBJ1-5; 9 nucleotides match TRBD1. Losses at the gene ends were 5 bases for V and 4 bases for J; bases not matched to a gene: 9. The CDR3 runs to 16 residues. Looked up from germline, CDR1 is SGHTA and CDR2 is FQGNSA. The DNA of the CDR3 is TGTGCCAGCAGCATACCCACGACAGGGGGAAATCAGCCCCAGCATTTT. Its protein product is CASSIPTTGGNQPQHF.

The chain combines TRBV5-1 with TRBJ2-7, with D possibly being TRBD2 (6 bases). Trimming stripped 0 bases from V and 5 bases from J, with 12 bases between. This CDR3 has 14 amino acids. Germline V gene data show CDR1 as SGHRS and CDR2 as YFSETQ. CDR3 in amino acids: CASSLGQDYNEQYF. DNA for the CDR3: TGCGCCAGCAGCTTGGGGCAGGACTACAACGAGCAGTACTTC. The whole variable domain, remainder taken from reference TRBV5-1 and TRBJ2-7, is KAGVTQTPRYLIKTRGQQVTLSCSPISGHRSVSWYQQTPGQGLQFLFEYFSETQRNKGNFPGRFSGRQFSNSRSEMNVSTLELGDSALYLCASSLGQDYNEQYFGPGTRLTVT.

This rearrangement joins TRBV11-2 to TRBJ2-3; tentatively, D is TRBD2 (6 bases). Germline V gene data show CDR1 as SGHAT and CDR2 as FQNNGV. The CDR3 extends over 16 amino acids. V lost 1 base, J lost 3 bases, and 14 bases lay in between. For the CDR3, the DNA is TGTGCCAGCAGCTTAGGAGCGGGCCAAACGACAGATACGCAGTATTTT. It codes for CASSLGAGQTTDTQYF. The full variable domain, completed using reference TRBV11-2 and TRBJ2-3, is EAGVAQSPRYKIIEKRQSVAFWCNPISGHATLYWYQQILGQGPKLLIQFQNNGVVDDSQLPKDRFSAERLKGVDSTLKIQPAKLEDSAVYLCASSLGAGQTTDTQYFGPGTRLTVL.

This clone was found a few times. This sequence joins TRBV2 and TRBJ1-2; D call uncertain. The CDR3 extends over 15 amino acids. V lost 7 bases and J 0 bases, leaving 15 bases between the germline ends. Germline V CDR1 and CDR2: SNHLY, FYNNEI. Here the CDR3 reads CASNRFTVANYGYTF. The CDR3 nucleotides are TGTGCCAGCAATCGTTTTACGGTAGCTAACTATGGCTACACCTTC.

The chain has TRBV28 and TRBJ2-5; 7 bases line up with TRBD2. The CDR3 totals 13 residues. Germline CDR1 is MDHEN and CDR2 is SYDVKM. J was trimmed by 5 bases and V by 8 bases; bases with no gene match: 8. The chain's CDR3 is CASVRAGFETQYF. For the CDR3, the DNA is TGTGCCAGCGTTCGAGCGGGGTTCGAGACCCAGTACTTC.

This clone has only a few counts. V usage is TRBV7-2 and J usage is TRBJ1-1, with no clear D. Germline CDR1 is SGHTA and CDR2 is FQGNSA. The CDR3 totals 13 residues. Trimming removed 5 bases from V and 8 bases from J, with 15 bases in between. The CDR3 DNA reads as TGTGCCAGCAGCACCTACAGCGGCTTAGAAGCTTTCTTT. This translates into CASSTYSGLEAFF.

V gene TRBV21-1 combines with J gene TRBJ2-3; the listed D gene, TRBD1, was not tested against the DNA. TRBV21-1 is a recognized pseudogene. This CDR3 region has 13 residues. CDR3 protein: CASKGQGLNTQYF. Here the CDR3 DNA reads TGTGCCAGCAAGGGACAGGGGCTAAATACGCAGTATTTT.

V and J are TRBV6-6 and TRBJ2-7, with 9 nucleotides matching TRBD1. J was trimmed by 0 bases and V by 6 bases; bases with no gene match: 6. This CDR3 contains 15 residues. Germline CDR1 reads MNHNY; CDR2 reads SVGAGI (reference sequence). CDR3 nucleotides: TGTGCCAGCAGCTATACGGGACAGGGCTCCTACGAGCAGTACTTC. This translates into CASSYTGQGSYEQYF.

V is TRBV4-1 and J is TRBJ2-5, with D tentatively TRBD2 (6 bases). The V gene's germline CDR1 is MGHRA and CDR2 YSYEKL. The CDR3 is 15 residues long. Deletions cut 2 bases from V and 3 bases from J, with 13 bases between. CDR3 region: CASSQYVGGKETQYF. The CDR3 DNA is TGCGCCAGCAGCCAATATGTTGGAGGGAAAGAGACCCAGTACTTC.

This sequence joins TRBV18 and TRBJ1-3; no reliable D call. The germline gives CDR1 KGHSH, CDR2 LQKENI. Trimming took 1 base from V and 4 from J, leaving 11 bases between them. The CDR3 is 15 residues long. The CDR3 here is CASSPRAASGNTIYF. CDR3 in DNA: TGTGCCAGCTCACCACGGGCCGCATCAGGAAACACCATATATTTT.

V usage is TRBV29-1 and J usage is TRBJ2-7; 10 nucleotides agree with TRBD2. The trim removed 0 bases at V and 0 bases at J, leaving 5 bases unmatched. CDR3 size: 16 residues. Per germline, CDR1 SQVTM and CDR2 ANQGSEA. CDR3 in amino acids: CSVEDLAGDRSYEQYF. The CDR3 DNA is TGCAGCGTTGAAGACCTAGCGGGGGACCGCTCCTACGAGCAGTACTTC.